Each of the 29 T cell receptor beta chains below was sequenced from the same sample in a study of blood T cell repertoires in COVID-19. Sequenced by immunoSEQ multiplex PCR; TCRdb stores in-frame clones only, minus some. The sample contains around 300,000 clones, around 90% of which appear only once. The sample was peripheral blood. The receptors here all came from a man between 50 and 59 years old with active or convalescent COVID-19.

This clone was counted a single time. The chain carries TRBV11-1 and TRBJ1-3, with a tentative D call TRBD1 (6 bases). Germline values: CDR1 SGHAT, CDR2 FQDESV (reference sequence). This CDR3 region has 16 residues. The V end lost 3 bases, the J end lost 0 bases, and 12 bases lay between the germline ends. The CDR3 DNA follows: TGTGCCAGCAGCTTTGGGACATACCTCTCTGGAAACACCATATATTTT. Amino acid sequence: CASSFGTYLSGNTIYF.

The V and J genes are TRBV6-6 and TRBJ1-3, with D uncertain. Germline V gene lookup returns CDR1 MNHNY and CDR2 SVGAGI (reference sequence). V lost 6 bases, J lost 5 bases, and 5 bases lay in between. This CDR3 spans 11 amino acids. CDR3 sequence: CASRARNTIYF. In nucleotides, the CDR3 is TGTGCCAGCAGGGCACGAAACACCATATATTTT.

This chain connects TRBV10-3 to TRBJ2-1, with 14 bases fitting TRBD2. V lost 6 bases and J lost 5; bases outside the gene matches: 9. There are 17 residues in the CDR3. Germline V gene lookup returns CDR1 ENHRY and CDR2 SYGVKD. DNA of the CDR3: TGTGCCATCAGACAACGACTAGCGGGGGGGCGAAACAATGAGCAGTTCTTC. Translating gives CAIRQRLAGGRNNEQFF.

CDR3 sequence: CASSLYSGVNTEAFF. DNA of the CDR3: TGTGCCAGCAGTTTGTACTCAGGTGTAAACACTGAAGCTTTCTTT. The chain joins TRBV28 to TRBJ1-1; D is undetermined. CDR1 and CDR2 (germline): MDHEN, SYDVKM. The CDR3 totals 15 residues. V was cut by 3 bases and J by 2 bases, with 13 bases left in between.

V and J are TRBV4-1 and TRBJ2-7, with no clear D. CDR3 size: 15 residues. The germline gives CDR1 MGHRA, CDR2 YSYEKL. Trimming pared 2 bases from V and 3 bases from J, leaving 14 bases between. CDR3 coding DNA: TGCGCCAGCAGCCAATCCCTTTCCTCCAGCTACGAGCAGTACTTC. This codes for CASSQSLSSSYEQYF.

A few counts support this clone. The V call is TRBV4-1, the J call TRBJ2-1; 13 bases agree with TRBD2. Germline V gives CDR1 MGHRA, CDR2 YSYEKL. This CDR3 has 18 residues. Unmatched junction bases numbered 7, after V lost 1 base and J lost 4 bases. The CDR3 protein is CASSQGSGTSGKYNEQFF. The CDR3, as DNA: TGCGCCAGCAGCCAAGGATCCGGGACTAGCGGGAAGTACAATGAGCAGTTCTTC.

J is TRBJ2-2 and V is TRBV10-3, with TRBD2 identical over 7 bases. Unmatched junction bases numbered 12, after V lost 10 bases and J lost 4 bases. CDR1 and CDR2 (germline): ENHRY, SYGVKD. The CDR3 loop spans 15 amino acids. CDR3 DNA: TGTGCCACTAAGAGCGGACTAGAGAGCACCGGGGAGCTGTTTTTT. Its protein is CATKSGLESTGELFF.

The chain uses TRBV7-9 and TRBJ2-3; D is uncertain. V lost 1 base and J lost 3, with 8 bases in between. CDR3 length equals 14 residues. Germline V gene data show CDR1 as SEHNR and CDR2 as FQNEAQ (reference sequence). Here the CDR3 reads CASSLVSSTDTQYF. The CDR3 region has the DNA TGTGCCAGCAGCTTAGTTTCTAGTACAGATACGCAGTATTTT.

This chain links TRBV9 with TRBJ2-1, with 12 bases that match TRBD2. Germline V CDR1 and CDR2: SGDLS, YYNGEE. Germline trimming cut 4 bases from V and 0 bases from J; bases unmatched to any gene: 2. The CDR3 is 16 amino acids. CDR3 DNA sequence: TGTGCCAGCAGCCCTAGCGGGGGGGCCTCCTACAATGAGCAGTTCTTC. Its protein product is CASSPSGGASYNEQFF.

The genes are TRBV10-3 and TRBJ2-4; 9 nucleotides agree with TRBD1. Trimming removed 0 bases from V and 0 bases from J; junction bases left unmatched: 3. The CDR3 sequence is 17 residues long. CDR1 is ENHRY and CDR2 is SYGVKD in the germline V gene. CDR3 protein: CAISESRGQGAKNIQYF. The DNA of the CDR3 is TGTGCCATCAGTGAGTCACGGGGACAGGGAGCCAAAAACATTCAGTACTTC.

This clone was counted a few times. The genes are TRBV28 and TRBJ2-7, with 14 bases aligning to TRBD2. CDR3 length equals 18 residues. The V segment lost 4 bases and the J segment 0 bases; nucleotides outside the gene matches: 8. CDR1 MDHEN and CDR2 SYDVKM come from the germline V gene. CDR3 sequence (DNA): TGTGCCAGCAGTTCGCACAGGACTAGCGGGAGGAGCTCCTACGAGCAGTACTTC. It codes for CASSSHRTSGRSSYEQYF.

The chain couples TRBV5-6 to TRBJ2-5; D is possibly TRBD1 (6 bases). The V gene's germline CDR1 is SGHDT and CDR2 YYEEEE. V lost 4 bases, J lost 1 base, and 11 bases lay in between. The CDR3 extends over 14 amino acids. The CDR3 coding sequence is TGTGCCAGCAGCGCGGACAGACTCCAAGAGACCCAGTACTTC. This gives the protein CASSADRLQETQYF. Using reference TRBV5-6 and TRBJ2-5 for the parts outside the CDR3, the full variable domain is DAGVTQSPTHLIKTRGQQVTLRCSPKSGHDTVSWYQQALGQGPQFIFQYYEEEERQRGNFPDRFSGHQFPNYSSELNVNALLLGDSALYLCASSADRLQETQYFGPGTRLLVL.

J is TRBJ1-2 and V is TRBV19; unclear D gene. Trimming stripped 1 base from V and 3 bases from J, with 21 bases between. Germline CDR1 and CDR2: LNHDA and SQIVND (reference sequence). The CDR3 is 18 residues long. CDR3 DNA sequence: TGTGCCAGTAGTATAGGGGAGGCGTTTGCAGGCCGAGACTATGGCTACACCTTC. Protein: CASSIGEAFAGRDYGYTF.

The chain carries TRBV2 and TRBJ1-1; D not resolved. Germline CDR1 is SNHLY and CDR2 is FYNNEI. Trimming cost V 8 bases and J 0 bases, with 10 bases left between them. The CDR3 loop spans 13 amino acids. CDR3 DNA sequence: TGTGCCAGCCTAGCAGAGGTGAACACTGAAGCTTTCTTT. Protein product: CASLAEVNTEAFF. Full variable domain (outside the CDR3, taken from reference TRBV2 and TRBJ1-1): EPEVTQTPSHQVTQMGQEVILRCVPISNHLYFYWYRQILGQKVEFLVSFYNNEISEKSEIFDDQFSVERPDGSNFTLKIRSTKLEDSAMYFCASLAEVNTEAFFGQGTRLTVV.

V gene TRBV18 combines with J gene TRBJ1-5; 7 bases match TRBD1. The V gene's germline CDR1 is KGHSH and CDR2 LQKENI. V gave up 6 bases and J gave up 5 bases; unmatched junction bases: 4. The CDR3 has 13 residues. CDR3 nucleotides: TGTGCCAGCTCCGGGACAGTCGATCAGCCCCAGCATTTT. As protein: CASSGTVDQPQHF.

The CDR3 DNA follows: TGTGCCAGCTCATCCACAGGATATCAAGAGACCCAGTACTTC. Protein sequence: CASSSTGYQETQYF. The gene calls are TRBV18 and TRBJ2-5; TRBD1 might be the D (5 bases). This CDR3 is built from 14 residues. Germline V gene sequence: CDR1 KGHSH, CDR2 LQKENI. Trimming left V 5 bases short and J 2 bases short, with 12 bases between. The whole variable domain, remainder taken from reference TRBV18 and TRBJ2-5, is NAGVMQNPRHLVRRRGQEARLRCSPMKGHSHVYWYRQLPEEGLKFMVYLQKENIIDESGMPKERFSAEFPKEGPSILRIQQVVRGDSAAYFCASSSTGYQETQYFGPGTRLLVL.

V and J are TRBV24-1 and TRBJ1-4; 9 positions agree with TRBD1. Germline V CDR1 and CDR2: KGHDR, SFDVKD. After removal of 5 bases from V and 5 bases from J, the junction contained 8 bases not matched to a gene. This CDR3 is built from 16 residues. CDR3 DNA sequence: TGTGCCACCAGTGGCGCTGACAGGGGGGAAAATGAAAAACTGTTTTTT. It encodes CATSGADRGENEKLFF.

The rearrangement links TRBV2 to TRBJ1-1; TRBD1 matches at 8 bases. The CDR3 has 14 residues. The J segment lost 3 bases and the V segment lost 5 bases, leaving 5 bases of the junction unmatched. Germline V CDR1 and CDR2: SNHLY, FYNNEI. CDR3 in amino acids: CASSPRGRDTEAFF. The DNA of the CDR3 is TGTGCCAGCAGTCCCAGGGGGCGTGACACTGAAGCTTTCTTT.

This chain uses TRBV5-1 with TRBJ2-5; the match to TRBD1 covers 8 bases. J lost 1 base, V lost 3 bases, and 8 bases had no gene match. The CDR3 has 16 amino acids. Germline CDR1 is SGHRS and CDR2 is YFSETQ. This CDR3 reads CASSSRTGNGQETQYF. In DNA form, the CDR3 reads TGCGCCAGCAGCTCCCGGACAGGGAATGGCCAAGAGACCCAGTACTTC.

A remark on this clone: Additional DNA sequences in this sample encode the identical CDR3. This chain links TRBV28 with TRBJ1-5; 12 bases map to TRBD1. Germline V lookup: CDR1 MDHEN, CDR2 SYDVKM. Unmatched junction bases numbered 4, after V lost 5 bases and J lost 5 bases. The CDR3 sequence is 15 residues long. The CDR3 spells CASSTGTGGYQPQHF. DNA of the CDR3: TGTGCCAGCAGTACCGGGACAGGGGGCTATCAGCCCCAGCATTTT. Combining the CDR3 with reference TRBV28 and TRBJ1-5 gives the whole variable domain DVKVTQSSRYLVKRTGEKVFLECVQDMDHENMFWYRQDPGLGLRLIYFSYDVKMKEKGDIPEGYSVSREKKERFSLILESASTNQTSMYLCASSTGTGGYQPQHFGDGTRLSIL.

This sequence joins TRBV28 and TRBJ2-6; weak D call: TRBD2 (6 bases). This CDR3 has 16 amino acids. Germline-derived CDR1 and CDR2 are MDHEN and SYDVKM. Trimming cost V 2 bases and J 8 bases, with 16 bases left between them. The CDR3 protein is CASSLRRGLRSNVLTF. The CDR3 nucleotides read TGTGCCAGCAGTTTACGGCGGGGCCTCAGATCCAACGTCCTGACTTTC.

The V and J genes are TRBV28 and TRBJ2-7; TRBD1 agrees at 8 bases. The CDR3 spans 14 residues. Losses at the gene ends were 6 bases for V and 2 bases for J; bases not matched to a gene: 6. The germline gives CDR1 MDHEN, CDR2 SYDVKM. CDR3: CASRPGTGTYEQYF. The CDR3 nucleotides read TGTGCCAGCAGGCCCGGGACAGGCACCTACGAGCAGTACTTC. The full variable domain, its missing parts supplied by reference TRBV28 and TRBJ2-7, is DVKVTQSSRYLVKRTGEKVFLECVQDMDHENMFWYRQDPGLGLRLIYFSYDVKMKEKGDIPEGYSVSREKKERFSLILESASTNQTSMYLCASRPGTGTYEQYFGPGTRLTVT.

The chain employs TRBV9 and TRBJ1-2; tentatively, D is TRBD1 (5 bases). The CDR3 length is 13 residues. In germline, CDR1 is SGDLS, CDR2 YYNGEE. The V gene lost 6 bases and the J gene lost 5 bases, with 14 bases spanning the gap. Here the CDR3 reads CASKGQGRYGYTF. The CDR3 DNA reads TGTGCCAGCAAGGGGCAGGGTCGTTATGGCTACACCTTC.

A few counts support this clone. This chain uses TRBV23-1 with TRBJ1-4, with no clear D. TRBV23-1 qualifies as an ORF whose function is uncertain. V was cut by 3 bases and J by 8 bases, with 13 bases left in between. The CDR3 loop spans 14 amino acids. CDR3 loop: CASSHPRLGEKLFF. The CDR3 DNA follows: TGCGCCAGCAGTCACCCGAGACTTGGGGAAAAACTGTTTTTT.

This rearrangement joins TRBV6-5 to TRBJ1-6, with D perhaps matching TRBD1 (5 bases). Germline values: CDR1 MNHEY, CDR2 SVGAGI. V was clipped by 8 bases and J by 5 bases, with 16 bases between them. The CDR3 has 15 residues. CDR3: CASSLAQGNNSPLHF. DNA for the CDR3: TGTGCCAGCTCCTTAGCTCAGGGAAATAATTCACCCCTCCACTTT.

The rearrangement links TRBV18 to TRBJ1-1; 7 positions match TRBD1. CDR3 size: 13 residues. The V segment lost 2 bases and the J segment 3 bases; nucleotides outside the gene matches: 0. Germline loops: CDR1 KGHSH, CDR2 LQKENI. Here the CDR3 reads CASSPGTDTEAFF. Here the CDR3 DNA reads TGTGCCAGCTCACCAGGGACAGACACTGAAGCTTTCTTT.

V gene TRBV5-1 combines with J gene TRBJ2-7; 8 nucleotides agree with TRBD2. CDR3 size: 16 residues. Germline V gene lookup returns CDR1 SGHRS and CDR2 YFSETQ. J gave up 5 bases and V 1 base, and 11 bases lay outside the gene matches. CDR3 sequence (DNA): TGCGCCAGCAGCTTGTGGGGACTAGAGGGGAGGCACGAGCAGTACTTC. Protein: CASSLWGLEGRHEQYF.

The genes are TRBV4-2 and TRBJ2-1, with D tentatively TRBD1 (5 bases). CDR1 LGHNA and CDR2 YNFKEQ come from the germline V gene. This CDR3 is 16 amino acids long. V lost 0 bases to trimming and J lost 0 bases, with 9 bases between them. CDR3 DNA sequence: TGTGCCAGCAGCCAAGATAACCAGGGCTCCTACAATGAGCAGTTCTTC. The encoded protein is CASSQDNQGSYNEQFF.

The chain uses TRBV9 and TRBJ1-5, with 7 nucleotides matching TRBD1. V was pared by 3 bases and J by 4 bases, with 10 bases of the junction left unmatched. CDR1 and CDR2 (germline): SGDLS, YYNGEE. The CDR3 extends over 16 amino acids. The CDR3: CASSAGGAGGNQPQHF. The CDR3 region has the DNA TGTGCCAGCAGCGCCGGTGGGGCAGGGGGGAATCAGCCCCAGCATTTT.